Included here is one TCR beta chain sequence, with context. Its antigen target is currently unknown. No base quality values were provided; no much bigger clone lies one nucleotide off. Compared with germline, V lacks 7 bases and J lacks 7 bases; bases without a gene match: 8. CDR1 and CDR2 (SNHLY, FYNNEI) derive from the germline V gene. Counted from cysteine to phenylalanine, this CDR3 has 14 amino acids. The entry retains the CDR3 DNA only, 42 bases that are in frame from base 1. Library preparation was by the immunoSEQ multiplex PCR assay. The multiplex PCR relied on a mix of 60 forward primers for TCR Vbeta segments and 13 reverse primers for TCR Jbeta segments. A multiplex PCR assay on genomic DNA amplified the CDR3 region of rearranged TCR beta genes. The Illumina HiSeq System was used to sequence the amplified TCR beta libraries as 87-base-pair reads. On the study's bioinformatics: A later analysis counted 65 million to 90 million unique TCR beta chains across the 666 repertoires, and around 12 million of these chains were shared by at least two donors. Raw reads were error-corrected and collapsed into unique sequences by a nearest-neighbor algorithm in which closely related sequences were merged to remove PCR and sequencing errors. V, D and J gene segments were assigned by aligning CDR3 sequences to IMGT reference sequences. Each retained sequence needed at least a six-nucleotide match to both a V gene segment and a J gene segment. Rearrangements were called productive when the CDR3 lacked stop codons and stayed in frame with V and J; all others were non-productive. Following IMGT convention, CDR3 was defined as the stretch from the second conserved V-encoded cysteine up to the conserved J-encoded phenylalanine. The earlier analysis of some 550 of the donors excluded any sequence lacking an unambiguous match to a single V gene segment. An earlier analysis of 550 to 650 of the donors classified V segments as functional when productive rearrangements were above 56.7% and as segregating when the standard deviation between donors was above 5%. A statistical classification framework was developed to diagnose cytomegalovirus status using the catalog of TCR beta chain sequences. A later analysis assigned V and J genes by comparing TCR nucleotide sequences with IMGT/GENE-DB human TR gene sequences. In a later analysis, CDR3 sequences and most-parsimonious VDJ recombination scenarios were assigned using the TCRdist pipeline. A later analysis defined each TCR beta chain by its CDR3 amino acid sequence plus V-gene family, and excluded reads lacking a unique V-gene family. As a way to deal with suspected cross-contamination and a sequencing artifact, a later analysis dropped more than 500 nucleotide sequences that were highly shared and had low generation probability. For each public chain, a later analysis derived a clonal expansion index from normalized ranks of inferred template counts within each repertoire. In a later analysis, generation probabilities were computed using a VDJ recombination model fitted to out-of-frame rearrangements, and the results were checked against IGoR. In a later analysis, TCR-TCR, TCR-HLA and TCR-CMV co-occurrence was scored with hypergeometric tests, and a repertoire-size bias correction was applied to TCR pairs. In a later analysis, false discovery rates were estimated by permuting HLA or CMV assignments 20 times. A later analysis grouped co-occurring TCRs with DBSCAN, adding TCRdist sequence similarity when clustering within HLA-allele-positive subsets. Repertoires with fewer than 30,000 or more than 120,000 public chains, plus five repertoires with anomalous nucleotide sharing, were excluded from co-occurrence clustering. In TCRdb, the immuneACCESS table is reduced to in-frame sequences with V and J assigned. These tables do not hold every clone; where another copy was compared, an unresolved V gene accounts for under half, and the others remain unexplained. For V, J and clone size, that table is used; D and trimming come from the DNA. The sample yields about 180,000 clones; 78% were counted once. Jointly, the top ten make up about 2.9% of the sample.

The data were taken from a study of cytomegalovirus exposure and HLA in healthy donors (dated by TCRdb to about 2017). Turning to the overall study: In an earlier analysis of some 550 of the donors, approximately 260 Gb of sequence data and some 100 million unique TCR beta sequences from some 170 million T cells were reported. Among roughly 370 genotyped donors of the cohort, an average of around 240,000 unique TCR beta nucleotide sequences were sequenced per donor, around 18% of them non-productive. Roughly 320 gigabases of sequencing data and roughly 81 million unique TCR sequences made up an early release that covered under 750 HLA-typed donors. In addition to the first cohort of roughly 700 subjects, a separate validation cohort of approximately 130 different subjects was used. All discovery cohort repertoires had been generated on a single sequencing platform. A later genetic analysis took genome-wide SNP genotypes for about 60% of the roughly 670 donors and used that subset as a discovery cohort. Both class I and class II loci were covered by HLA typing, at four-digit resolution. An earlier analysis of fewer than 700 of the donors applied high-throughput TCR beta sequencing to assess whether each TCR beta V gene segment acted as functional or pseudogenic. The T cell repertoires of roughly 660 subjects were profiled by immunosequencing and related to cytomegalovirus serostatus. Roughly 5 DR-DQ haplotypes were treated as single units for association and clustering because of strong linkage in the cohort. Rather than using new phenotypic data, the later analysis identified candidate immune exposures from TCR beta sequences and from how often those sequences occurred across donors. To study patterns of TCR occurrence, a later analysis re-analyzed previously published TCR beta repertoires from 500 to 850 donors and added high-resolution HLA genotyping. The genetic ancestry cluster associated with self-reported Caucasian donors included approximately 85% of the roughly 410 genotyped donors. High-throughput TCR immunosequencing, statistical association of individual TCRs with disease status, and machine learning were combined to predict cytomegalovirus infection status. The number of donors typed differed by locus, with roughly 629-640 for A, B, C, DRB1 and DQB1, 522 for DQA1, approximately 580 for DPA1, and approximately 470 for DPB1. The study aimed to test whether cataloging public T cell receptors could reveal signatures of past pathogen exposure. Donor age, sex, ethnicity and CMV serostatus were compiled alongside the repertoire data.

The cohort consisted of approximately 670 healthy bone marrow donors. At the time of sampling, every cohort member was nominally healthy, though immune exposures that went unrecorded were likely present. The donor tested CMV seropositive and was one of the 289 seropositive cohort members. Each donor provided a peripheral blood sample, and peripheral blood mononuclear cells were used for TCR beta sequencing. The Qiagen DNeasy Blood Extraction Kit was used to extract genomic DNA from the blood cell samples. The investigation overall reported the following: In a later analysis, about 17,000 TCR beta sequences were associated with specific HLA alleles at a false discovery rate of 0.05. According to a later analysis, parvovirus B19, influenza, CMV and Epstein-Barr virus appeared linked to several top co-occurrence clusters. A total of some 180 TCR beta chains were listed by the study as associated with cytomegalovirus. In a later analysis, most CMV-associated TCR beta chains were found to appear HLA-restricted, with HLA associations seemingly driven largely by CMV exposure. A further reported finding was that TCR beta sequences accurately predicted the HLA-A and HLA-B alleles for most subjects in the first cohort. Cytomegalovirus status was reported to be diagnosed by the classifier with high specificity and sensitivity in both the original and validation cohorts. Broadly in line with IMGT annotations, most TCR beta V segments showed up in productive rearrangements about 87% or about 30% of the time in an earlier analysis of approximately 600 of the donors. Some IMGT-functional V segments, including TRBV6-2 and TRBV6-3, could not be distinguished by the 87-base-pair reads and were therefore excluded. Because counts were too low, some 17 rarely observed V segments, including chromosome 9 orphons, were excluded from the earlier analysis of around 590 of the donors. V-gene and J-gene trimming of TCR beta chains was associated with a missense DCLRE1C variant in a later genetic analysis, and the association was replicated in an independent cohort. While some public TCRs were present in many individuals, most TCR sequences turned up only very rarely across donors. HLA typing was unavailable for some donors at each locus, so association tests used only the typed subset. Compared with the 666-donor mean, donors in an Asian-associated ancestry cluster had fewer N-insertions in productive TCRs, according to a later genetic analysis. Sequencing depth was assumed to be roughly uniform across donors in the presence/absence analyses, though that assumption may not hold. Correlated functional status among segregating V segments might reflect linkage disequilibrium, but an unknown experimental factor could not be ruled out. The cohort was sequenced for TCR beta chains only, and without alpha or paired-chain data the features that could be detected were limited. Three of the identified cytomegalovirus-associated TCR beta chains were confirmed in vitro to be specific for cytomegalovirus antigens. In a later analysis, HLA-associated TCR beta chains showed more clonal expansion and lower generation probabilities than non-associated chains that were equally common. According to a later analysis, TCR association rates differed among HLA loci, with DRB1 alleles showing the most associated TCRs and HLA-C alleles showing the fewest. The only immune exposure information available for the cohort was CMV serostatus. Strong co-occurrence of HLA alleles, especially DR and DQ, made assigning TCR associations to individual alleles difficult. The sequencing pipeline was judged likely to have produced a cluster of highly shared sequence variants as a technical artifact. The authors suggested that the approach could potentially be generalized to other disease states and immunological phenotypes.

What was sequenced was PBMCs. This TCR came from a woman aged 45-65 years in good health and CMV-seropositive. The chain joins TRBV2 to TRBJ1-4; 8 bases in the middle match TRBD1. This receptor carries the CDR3 CASTQDRVAEKLFF. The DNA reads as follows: TGTGCCAGCACCCAGGACAGGGTGGCTGAAAAACTGTTTTTT.